These T cell receptor beta chains were read from a single sample in a study of shared clonotypes between healthy human individuals. The repertoire was sequenced with immunoSEQ multiplex PCR; TCRdb's copy has only in-frame clones and lacks some. The sample yields 850,000 to 1,100,000 clones, approximately 80% seen once. The material sequenced was memory CD4+ T cells from PBMCs. Receptor source: a man between 18 and 29 years old in good health. Some clones in this sample may be carry-over from other donors' samples. Each CDR3 is given with its conserved first and last residue. D genes are given only for firm matches. The size of a clone is reported for some rows only, either as once, few or many, or as a class for expanded clones.

D	size	J	V	DNA	CDR3
NA	NA	TRBJ2-3	TRBV19	TGTGCCAGTAGTCGCTTCCCCCTTCTGGACAGCACAGATACGCAGTATTTT	CASSRFPLLDSTDTQYF
NA	NA	TRBJ2-1	TRBV4-1	TGCGCCAGCAGCCAAGGGCGGATTATTCCCGATGAGCAGTTCTTC	CASSQGRIIPDEQFF
NA	NA	TRBJ2-5	TRBV2	TGTGCCAGCAGTGAATTCGAGACCCAGTACTTC	CASSEFETQYF
NA	NA	TRBJ1-2	TRBV28	TGTGCCAGCAGTTCCGGCTCAGGGGTTAACTATGGCTACACCTTC	CASSSGSGVNYGYTF
NA	NA	TRBJ2-3	TRBV27	TGTGCCAGCAGTGCCCGGACGGGACTCACAGATACGCAGTATTTT	CASSARTGLTDTQYF
NA	NA	TRBJ2-3	TRBV2	TGTGCCAGCAGTGTTTTTGGAAGCACAGATACGCAGTATTTT	CASSVFGSTDTQYF
NA	NA	TRBJ2-7	TRBV6-5	TGTGCCAGCAGTTGGCACCAGGGGCGCGGCGAGCAGTACTTC	CASSWHQGRGEQYF
NA	NA	TRBJ2-5	TRBV10-3	TGTGCCATCAGTGGCTATTTGGGAGAGACCCAGTACTTC	CAISGYLGETQYF
NA	few	TRBJ2-3	TRBV28	TGTGCCAGCAGTGATAGCGGCAGCACAGATACGCAGTATTTT	CASSDSGSTDTQYF
TRBD2	NA	TRBJ2-3	TRBV4-3	TGCGCCAGCAGCCAAGGGCCTAGCGGGTCACACACAGATACGCAGTATTTT	CASSQGPSGSHTDTQYF
TRBD2	NA	TRBJ2-1	TRBV28	TGTGCCAGCAGTACCCCCGCGGGAGGGATAGGAAGCGAGCAGTTCTTC	CASSTPAGGIGSEQFF
TRBD2	NA	TRBJ2-3	TRBV28	TGTGCCGGCTCTAGCGGGGCTAGCACGGATACGCAGTATTTT	CAGSSGASTDTQYF
TRBD2	NA	TRBJ2-7	TRBV9	TGTGCCAGCAGCGTAGAGGCTAGCGGGGAGTACGAGCAGTACTTC	CASSVEASGEYEQYF
NA	once	TRBJ1-3	TRBV5-6	TGTGCCAGCAGCCAACCAGGGGATTCTGGAAACACCATATATTTT	CASSQPGDSGNTIYF
NA	NA	TRBJ1-5	TRBV4-1	TGCGCCAGCAGCCAAGATCAGGGTCAGCCCCAGCATTTT	CASSQDQGQPQHF
NA	once	TRBJ1-2	TRBV7-3	TGTGCCAGCAGCTTACGGCATGGCTACACCTTC	CASSLRHGYTF
TRBD2	NA	TRBJ2-7	TRBV28	TGTGCCAGCAGTCCCGCGGGACTAGCGGGATCCTACGAGCAGTACTTC	CASSPAGLAGSYEQYF
TRBD2	NA	TRBJ2-1	TRBV6-1	TGTGCCAGTGTTTGGACAGTGGGGACTAGCGGGAGTTCGTTCTTC	CASVWTVGTSGSSFF
TRBD2	NA	TRBJ2-1	TRBV5-4	TGTGCCAGCAGCACCTTGACAAGAGTAGCGGGAGCCTACAATGAGCAGTTCTTC	CASSTLTRVAGAYNEQFF
NA	NA	TRBJ1-1	TRBV29-1	TGCAGCTCGAAATCCGGCGGCACTGAAGCTTTCTTT	CSSKSGGTEAFF
NA	NA	TRBJ2-7	TRBV12-5	TGTGCTAGTGGTTCGCTTACCGGGGAATCGGGCTACGAGCAGTACTTC	CASGSLTGESGYEQYF
TRBD1	NA	TRBJ1-4	TRBV18	TGTGCCAGCTCACCGGGGCAGGGGGCATCCGAAAAACTGTTTTTT	CASSPGQGASEKLFF
TRBD1	NA	TRBJ2-7	TRBV7-8	TGTGCCAGCAGCTTATTAACCGGGACAGGGGGCGTCGAGCAGTACTTC	CASSLLTGTGGVEQYF
NA	NA	TRBJ1-1	TRBV29-1	TGCAGCGTTGAAGATAAGTGGGACGGGGACATGAACACTGAAGCTTTCTTT	CSVEDKWDGDMNTEAFF
NA	NA	TRBJ2-5	TRBV5-1	TGCGCCAGCAGCTTTACAGGGATTCAAGAGACCCAGTACTTC	CASSFTGIQETQYF
TRBD2	NA	TRBJ2-5	TRBV5-6	TGTGCCAGCAGCTTTAGACTAGCGGGAGCCCTAGAGACCCAGTACTTC	CASSFRLAGALETQYF
TRBD1	once	TRBJ1-2	TRBV28	TGTGCCAGCAGTTTAGTGACAGGGGGCTATGGCTACACCTTC	CASSLVTGGYGYTF
TRBD2	NA	TRBJ2-1	TRBV9	TGTGCCAGCAGCGCCCAGGTGCTAGCGGGAGGGGGCAATGAGCAGTTCTTC	CASSAQVLAGGGNEQFF
TRBD1	NA	TRBJ2-2	TRBV7-3	TGTGCCAGCAGCGCCCAGGGGGCAAGCACCGGGGAGCTGTTTTTT	CASSAQGASTGELFF
NA	NA	TRBJ1-1	TRBV7-2	TGTGCCAGCAGCCCCCCCGAGGGATGGGGCACTGAAGCTTTCTTT	CASSPPEGWGTEAFF
TRBD1	NA	TRBJ2-7	TRBV30	TGTGCCTGTACCGGGACAGGGAGGGGCGAGCAGTACTTC	CACTGTGRGEQYF
NA	NA	TRBJ1-1	TRBV6-5	TGTGCCAGCAGTTCGAACGGGGGAGCTTTCTTT	CASSSNGGAFF
NA	few	TRBJ2-3	TRBV28	TGTGCCAGCAGTTCCCCGGGAGTATATCCAGATACGCAGTATTTT	CASSSPGVYPDTQYF
NA	NA	TRBJ2-1	TRBV2	TGTGCCAGCAGTGCCGGGGGTAGCGAGCAGTTCTTC	CASSAGGSEQFF
TRBD1	NA	TRBJ2-2	TRBV30	TGTGCCTGGACCCTAGGACAGGGGCCGAACACCGGGGAGCTGTTTTTT	CAWTLGQGPNTGELFF
NA	NA	TRBJ2-7	TRBV28	TGTGCCAGCAGTACCGCAGGGGTCGCCACCTACGAGCAGTACTTC	CASSTAGVATYEQYF
NA	NA	TRBJ1-2	TRBV4-1	TGCGCCAGCCAAGAGGGGATGGGATACTATGGCTACACCTTC	CASQEGMGYYGYTF
NA	NA	TRBJ2-6	TRBV11-2	TGTGCCAGCAGCTTAACTTTTTCTGGGGCCAACGTCCTGACTTTC	CASSLTFSGANVLTF
NA	NA	TRBJ2-3	TRBV14	TGTGCCAGCAGTCAAGGGGCTGAGGATACGCAGTATTTT	CASSQGAEDTQYF
NA	NA	TRBJ2-4	TRBV29-1	TGCAGCGTAGAACAACTAGCCAAAAACATTCAGTACTTC	CSVEQLAKNIQYF
NA	NA	TRBJ1-1	TRBV2	TGTGCCAGCAGCACCTACGGGGCTCCGAACACTGAAGCTTTCTTT	CASSTYGAPNTEAFF
NA	NA	TRBJ1-4	TRBV28	TGTGCCAGCACCTACCCAGGGAGGGATTCGAAAAAACTGTTTTTT	CASTYPGRDSKKLFF
TRBD2	NA	TRBJ2-5	TRBV28	TGTGCCAGCCAATCGGGGGGAGGAGAAGAGACCCAGTACTTC	CASQSGGGEETQYF
NA	few	TRBJ2-5	TRBV11-2	TGTGCCAGCAGCTTATTCCAGGGCCTCCAAGAGACCCAGTACTTC	CASSLFQGLQETQYF
NA	NA	TRBJ1-3	TRBV18	TGTGCCAGCTCCGAAGGCCCGGGCGCTGGAAACACCATATATTTT	CASSEGPGAGNTIYF
NA	NA	TRBJ2-5	TRBV14	TGTGCCAGCAGCCATATTACGACCCAAGAGACCCAGTACTTC	CASSHITTQETQYF
NA	once	TRBJ2-3	TRBV5-1	TGCGCCAGCAGCTTTGATAGGGTGGATGATACGCAGTATTTT	CASSFDRVDDTQYF
NA	NA	TRBJ2-3	TRBV11-2	TGTGCCAGCAGCTCCAGCGGGCGGTCAGGAGATACGCAGTATTTT	CASSSSGRSGDTQYF
NA	NA	TRBJ2-3	TRBV19	TGTGCCAGTAGTATCGTGCCAAATACGCAGTATTTT	CASSIVPNTQYF
NA	once	TRBJ1-1	TRBV9	TGTGCCAGCAGCGTAGCGGCACACCTCACTGAAGCTTTCTTT	CASSVAAHLTEAFF
TRBD1	NA	TRBJ1-2	TRBV7-9	TGTGCCAGCAGCTTTCGACAGGGCCGTGGCTACACCTTC	CASSFRQGRGYTF
TRBD2	NA	TRBJ2-3	TRBV10-3	TGTGCCATCAGTGATTTAGCGGGAGGGCCTCGGGGCACAGATACGCAGTATTTT	CAISDLAGGPRGTDTQYF
NA	NA	TRBJ2-5	TRBV11-1	TGTGCCAGCAGCTATTCCCGCGAGACCCAGTACTTC	CASSYSRETQYF
NA	NA	TRBJ1-4	TRBV2	TGTGCCAGCAGAGCAGGGCGCGGGAACGAAAAACTGTTTTTT	CASRAGRGNEKLFF
TRBD2	NA	TRBJ2-3	TRBV4-3	TGCGCCAGCAGCCAAGATGGGTCTGGACTAGCGGGAGCCCCGGGAAATACGCAGTATTTT	CASSQDGSGLAGAPGNTQYF